This T cell receptor (beta chain) was recorded in a study of blood T cells in healthy people across ages. Broader study findings: Both higher diversity and more naive CD4+ cells marked long-lived donors when set against aged donors. Age advanced and TCR beta diversity per million T cells fell, roughly linearly. Diversity estimates from one million T cells were considered underestimates.

A second PCR, run for about 7 to 11 cycles, used a sample-barcoded 5' primer plus a J-beta primer mix. TCRdb processed the 5' RACE reads anew with MiXCR; each CDR3 protein has one entry. The data show some 550,000 distinct CDR3 sequences, more than 45% seen once. In the case of this clonotype: Its cognate antigen is unknown.

Per individual sample, total RNA of at least 5 micrograms was extracted. The CDR3 length is 15 residues. V lost 5 bases and J 1 base, leaving 14 bases between the germline ends. From germline, CDR1 is MNHEY and CDR2 SVGEGT. Sequences were obtained from blood. This chain uses TRBV6-2 or TRBV6-3 with TRBJ1-1, with a weak D call TRBD1 (5 bases). The clonotype originates from an elderly man in good health. CDR3 nucleotides: TGTGCCAGCAGTGAGGCAGGGTGGGCGAACACTGAAGCTTTCTTT. This sequence encodes CASSEAGWANTEAFF.